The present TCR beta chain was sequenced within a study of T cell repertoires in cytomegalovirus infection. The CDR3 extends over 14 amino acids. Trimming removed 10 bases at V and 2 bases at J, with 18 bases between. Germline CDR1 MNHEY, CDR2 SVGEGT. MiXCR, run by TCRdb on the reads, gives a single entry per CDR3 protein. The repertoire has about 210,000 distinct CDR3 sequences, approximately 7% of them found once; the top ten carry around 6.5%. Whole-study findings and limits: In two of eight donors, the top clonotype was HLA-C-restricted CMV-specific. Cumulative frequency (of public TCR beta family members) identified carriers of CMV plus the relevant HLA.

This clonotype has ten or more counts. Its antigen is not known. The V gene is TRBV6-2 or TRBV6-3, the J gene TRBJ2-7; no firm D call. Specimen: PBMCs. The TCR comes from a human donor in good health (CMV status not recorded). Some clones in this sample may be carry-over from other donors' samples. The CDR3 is CATTHSRVPYEQYF. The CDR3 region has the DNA TGTGCCACCACACACTCCAGAGTACCCTACGAGCAGTACTTC.